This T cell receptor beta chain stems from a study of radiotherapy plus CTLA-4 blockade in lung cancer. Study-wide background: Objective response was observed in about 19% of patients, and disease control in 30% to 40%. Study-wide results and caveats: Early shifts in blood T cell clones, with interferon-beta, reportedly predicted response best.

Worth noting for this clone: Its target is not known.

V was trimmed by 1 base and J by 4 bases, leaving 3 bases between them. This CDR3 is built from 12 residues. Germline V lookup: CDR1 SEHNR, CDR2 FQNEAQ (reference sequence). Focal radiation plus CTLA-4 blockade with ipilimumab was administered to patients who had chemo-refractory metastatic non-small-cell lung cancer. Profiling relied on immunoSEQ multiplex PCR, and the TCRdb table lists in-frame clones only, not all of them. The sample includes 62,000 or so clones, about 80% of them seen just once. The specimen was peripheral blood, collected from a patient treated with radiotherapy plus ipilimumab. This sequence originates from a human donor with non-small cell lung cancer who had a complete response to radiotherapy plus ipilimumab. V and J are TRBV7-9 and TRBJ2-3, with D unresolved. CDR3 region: CASSLDADTQYF. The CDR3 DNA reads TGTGCCAGCAGCTTAGATGCAGATACGCAGTATTTT.